Shown below are 10 T cell receptor beta chains from a single sample sequenced in a study of control samples from healthy donors and cancer patients. Produced via immunoSEQ multiplex PCR; TCRdb's table is partial and in-frame only. The data show around 140,000 clones, under 90% seen once. Sequencing input: PBMCs. These receptors were taken from a man aged 50 or older with head and neck cancer.

The chain combines TRBV4-1 with TRBJ1-2; no firm D call. Trimming stripped 4 bases from V and 2 bases from J, with 14 bases between. The V gene's germline CDR1 is MGHRA and CDR2 YSYEKL. The CDR3 runs 15 residues. For the CDR3, the DNA is TGCGCCAGCAGCCCCGCCGGGCATGTGAACTATGGCTACACCTTC. Its translation: CASSPAGHVNYGYTF.

This chain joins TRBV27 and TRBJ2-7; 13 nucleotides align to TRBD2. This CDR3 contains 14 residues. Germline V gene data show CDR1 as MNHEY and CDR2 as SMNVEV (reference sequence). The trim removed 10 bases at V and 4 bases at J, leaving 7 bases unmatched. CDR3: CATETSGRGYEQYF. For the CDR3, the DNA is TGTGCCACCGAAACTAGCGGGAGGGGGTACGAGCAGTACTTC.

The gene calls are TRBV9 and TRBJ1-5; 8 bases match TRBD1. In germline, CDR1 is SGDLS, CDR2 YYNGEE. The CDR3 has 14 residues. V trimming: 4 bases; J trimming: 5 bases; junction bases outside the gene matches: 5. CDR3 sequence (DNA): TGTGCCAGCAGCAGGACAGGGTCCGATCAGCCCCAGCATTTT. Amino acid sequence: CASSRTGSDQPQHF.

This chain joins TRBV29-1 and TRBJ2-5, with D perhaps TRBD2 (5 bases). CDR1 SQVTM and CDR2 ANQGSEA come from the germline V gene. V shed 4 bases and J shed 2 bases, with 11 bases lying between them. This CDR3 has 13 amino acids. This CDR3 reads CSVAFPGQETQYF. The CDR3 nucleotides read TGCAGCGTTGCGTTTCCGGGACAAGAGACCCAGTACTTC.

The chain joins TRBV20-1 to TRBJ2-7; maybe TRBD2 (5 bases). Deletions cut 3 bases from V and 4 bases from J, with 16 bases between. Germline CDR1 is DFQATT and CDR2 is SNEGSKA (reference sequence). The CDR3 contains 14 residues. The CDR3 nucleotides are TGCAGTGCTAGTAAACGGCCTTCGGGGTACGAGCAGTACTTC. Its protein product is CSASKRPSGYEQYF.

The chain carries TRBV9 and TRBJ1-1, with a weak D call TRBD1 (5 bases). This CDR3 comprises 14 residues. V was trimmed by 4 bases and J by 2 bases, leaving 12 bases between them. Germline-derived CDR1 and CDR2 are SGDLS and YYNGEE. The CDR3 DNA sequence: TGTGCCAGCAGCTCAAGACAGCCTAACACTGAAGCTTTCTTT. As protein: CASSSRQPNTEAFF. The full variable domain, with the rest looked up from reference TRBV9 and TRBJ1-1, is DSGVTQTPKHLITATGQRVTLRCSPRSGDLSVYWYQQSLDQGLQFLIQYYNGEERAKGNILERFSAQQFPDLHSELNLSSLELGDSALYFCASSSRQPNTEAFFGQGTRLTVV.

The chain couples TRBV2 to TRBJ1-6, with D perhaps TRBD1 (6 bases). There are 16 residues in the CDR3. The ends were cut back, 6 bases at V and 7 bases at J, with 19 bases in the middle. Germline CDR1 and CDR2: SNHLY and FYNNEI. As DNA, the CDR3 is TGTGCCAGCAGCCCAAGGGATGGCAGGGGAAATTCACCCCTCCACTTT. Protein sequence: CASSPRDGRGNSPLHF.

V is TRBV6-5 and J is TRBJ2-5; 11 bases are a match to TRBD2. This CDR3 spans 14 amino acids. Germline V gene sequence: CDR1 MNHEY, CDR2 SVGAGI. J was trimmed by 4 bases and V by 6 bases; bases with no gene match: 4. CDR3 DNA sequence: TGTGCCAGCAGGGCCGGGACTAGCGGAGAGACCCAGTACTTC. Its protein product is CASRAGTSGETQYF.

The CDR3 DNA sequence: TGTGCCAGCAGCCAACAGACTAGCGGGGTGGGGGGCTTCTACGAGCAGTACTTC. This gives the protein CASSQQTSGVGGFYEQYF. The chain joins TRBV4-2 to TRBJ2-7; 11 bases agree with TRBD2. CDR3 length: 18 residues. The germline V gene has CDR1 LGHNA and CDR2 YNFKEQ. With V trimmed by 2 bases and J by 3 bases, 12 bases remained unmatched.

The chain employs TRBV7-6 and TRBJ2-2; TRBD2 might be the D (6 bases). The CDR3 runs to 15 residues. V dropped 3 bases and J dropped 2 bases, with 10 bases sitting between them. Germline-derived CDR1 and CDR2 are SGHVS and FNYEAQ. The CDR3: CASSFGGPNTGELFF. Written as DNA, the CDR3 is TGTGCCAGCAGCTTCGGGGGACCCAACACCGGGGAGCTGTTTTTT.